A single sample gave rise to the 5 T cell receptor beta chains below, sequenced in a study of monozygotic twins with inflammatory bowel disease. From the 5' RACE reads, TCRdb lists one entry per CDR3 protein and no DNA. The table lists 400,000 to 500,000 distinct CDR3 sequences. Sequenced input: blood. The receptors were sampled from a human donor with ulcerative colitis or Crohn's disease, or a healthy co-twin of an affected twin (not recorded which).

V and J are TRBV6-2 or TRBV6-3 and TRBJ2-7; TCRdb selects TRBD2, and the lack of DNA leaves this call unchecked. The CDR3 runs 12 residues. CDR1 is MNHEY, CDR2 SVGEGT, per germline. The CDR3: CATRLGYNEQYF.

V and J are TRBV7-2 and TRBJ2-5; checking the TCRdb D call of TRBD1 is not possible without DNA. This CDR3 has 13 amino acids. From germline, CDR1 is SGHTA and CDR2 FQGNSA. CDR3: CASGGGPQETQYF.

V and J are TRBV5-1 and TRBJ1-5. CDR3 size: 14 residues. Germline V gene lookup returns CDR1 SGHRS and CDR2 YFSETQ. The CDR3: CASSSGLGNQPQHF. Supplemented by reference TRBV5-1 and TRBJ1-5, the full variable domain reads KAGVTQTPRYLIKTRGQQVTLSCSPISGHRSVSWYQQTPGQGLQFLFEYFSETQRNKGNFPGRFSGRQFSNSRSEMNVSTLELGDSALYLCASSSGLGNQPQHFGDGTRLSIL.

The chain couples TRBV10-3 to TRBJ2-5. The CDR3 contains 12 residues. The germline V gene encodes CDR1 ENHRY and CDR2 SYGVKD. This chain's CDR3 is CAISGGQETQYF.

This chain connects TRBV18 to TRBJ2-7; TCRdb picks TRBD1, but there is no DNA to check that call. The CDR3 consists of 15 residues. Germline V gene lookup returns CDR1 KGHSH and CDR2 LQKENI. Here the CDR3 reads CASSTSDGGGYEQYF.